A single count supports the clone carrying this T cell receptor (beta chain). This entry belongs to a study of shared clonotypes between healthy human individuals. This CDR3 is built from 17 residues. V was clipped by 1 base and J by 1 base, with 16 bases between them. Germline V gene data show CDR1 as LGHNA and CDR2 as YSLEER. Assay: immunoSEQ multiplex PCR; the TCRdb copy retains only in-frame clones and omits some. The table lists about a million clones, about 72% of them singletons. The receptor was isolated from a man younger than 30 in good health. Some clones in this sample may be carry-over from other donors' samples. The sequenced material came from memory CD4+ T cells from PBMCs. Subset of the sample: CD45RA-negative fraction. The rearrangement joins TRBV4-3 to TRBJ2-5, with D perhaps TRBD1 or TRBD2 (6 bases each). CDR3 in DNA: TGCGCCAGCAGCCAAGGGGGGGCTAGCCCCATCCAAGAGACCCAGTACTTC. As protein: CASSQGGASPIQETQYF.